The clone carrying this T cell receptor (beta chain) was seen ten or more times. Its antigen is unidentified. This specimen belongs to a study of CD8 T cells in ankylosing spondylitis. Study-level points and caveats: Earlier work had already found some motif variants in reactive arthritis synovial fluid and blood. Among TCR beta sequences, a motif of eight highly homologous variants appeared characteristic of ankylosing spondylitis blood.

Preparation of TCR beta libraries was done by quantitative 5'-RACE with molecular barcodes. In TCRdb, the 5' RACE reads were re-called with MiXCR into one record per CDR3 protein. This table holds around 230,000 distinct CDR3 sequences, 7% to 10% found once. The material sequenced was blood, either unsorted or a sorted T cell fraction (not recorded which). The clonotype originates from a female donor with ankylosing spondylitis or in good health (not recorded which).

CDR3 sequence reads: CASSFLEGPYEQYF. In DNA, the CDR3 is TGCGCCAGCAGCTTCTTAGAGGGGCCCTACGAGCAGTACTTC. The chain combines TRBV5-1 with TRBJ2-7; D is tentatively TRBD1 or TRBD2 (5 bases each). CDR3 size: 14 residues. V was pared by 2 bases and J by 2 bases, with 11 bases between. Germline V gives CDR1 SGHRS, CDR2 YFSETQ. The full variable domain, in which reference TRBV5-1 and TRBJ2-7 provide the parts outside the CDR3, is KAGVTQTPRYLIKTRGQQVTLSCSPISGHRSVSWYQQTPGQGLQFLFEYFSETQRNKGNFPGRFSGRQFSNSRSEMNVSTLELGDSALYLCASSFLEGPYEQYFGPGTRLTVT.